This T cell receptor (beta chain) was captured by sequencing in a study of blood T cell repertoires in COVID-19 (dated by TCRdb to 2018 to 2020). For the study in its entirety: Collaborator samples came from the United States, Italy and Spain and covered acute and convalescent phases of COVID-19. Samples came from the ongoing ImmuneRACE study (first 160 participants) plus 1,254 subjects from 6 global collaborators. The sample metadata nearly always contained a de-identified subject ID, COVID-19 status, age in years and sex. A freely available public database, intended as a resource for researchers studying the immune response to SARS-CoV-2, is where the repertoires were released. Subjects who had been exposed to COVID-19, were actively infected with it, or had recovered from it provided the deeply sampled blood TCRbeta repertoires that made up the dataset. The prospective study material was composed of cDNA or gDNA derived from T cells, B-cell-depleted T cells, or PBMCs. Where HLA class I and class II types were available, the types were taken from metadata supplied by the sample provider, not from assay-based typing. What the study reported, not specific to this receptor: The amount of clinical and demographic metadata varied by source and participant and was provided uncurated.

The collaborating institutions used their own protocols to collect whole blood in K2EDTA tubes. For TCRbeta analysis, collaborators shipped samples in one of three forms: frozen whole blood, isolated PBMCs, or DNA extracted from either of those sample types. In regard to this clone: The clone's antigen remains unknown. No base-level quality is on record; no much larger clone is a single base apart.

The immunoSEQ Assay, a bias-controlled multiplex PCR, was used to amplify TCRbeta CDR3 regions from genomic DNA. On the authors' methods: The number of nucleated cells in each sample was estimated from the amplification of reference gene primers within the assay. To quantify the absolute abundance of each unique TCRbeta CDR3 rearrangement, sequence reads were collapsed and filtered. For each sample, productive Simpson clonality was calculated by taking the square root of Simpson's diversity index across productive rearrangements. TCRdb holds this immuneACCESS table with in-frame rearrangements only. Some clones are missing; in checked studies, unresolved V genes explain under half, and the rest has no known cause. V, J and clone size derive from that table, while D and trimming were established from the DNA sequence. Here the sample has under 130,000 clones; 85% to 90% occur a single time. Roughly 32% of the sample goes to the ten largest clones.

Trimming takes 4 bases from V and 1 base from J, and the germline ends sit 8 bases apart. As encoded in the germline V gene, CDR1 is SGHRS while CDR2 is YFSETQ. From cysteine to phenylalanine, the CDR3 is 13 amino acids long. Only the CDR3 part of the read is kept: 39 bases, read in frame from the first base. Recombination linked TRBV5-1 to TRBJ1-1; the D segment cannot be called with confidence. The origin of this receptor is a woman of 80 years or more with acute or convalescent COVID-19. Sequencing input: peripheral blood. The CDR3 protein: CASSPSGNTEAFF. The DNA sequence is as follows: TGCGCCAGCAGCCCCTCGGGGAACACTGAAGCTTTCTTT.